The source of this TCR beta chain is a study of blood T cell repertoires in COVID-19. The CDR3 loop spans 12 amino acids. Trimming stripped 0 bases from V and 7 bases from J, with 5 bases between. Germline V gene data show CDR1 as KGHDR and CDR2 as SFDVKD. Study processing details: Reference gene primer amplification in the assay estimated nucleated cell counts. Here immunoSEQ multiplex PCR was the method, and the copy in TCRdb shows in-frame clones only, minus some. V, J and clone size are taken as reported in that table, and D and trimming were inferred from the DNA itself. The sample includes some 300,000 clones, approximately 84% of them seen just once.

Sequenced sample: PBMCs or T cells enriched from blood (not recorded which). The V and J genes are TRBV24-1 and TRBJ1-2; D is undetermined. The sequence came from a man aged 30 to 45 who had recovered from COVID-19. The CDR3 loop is CATSDLWAGYTF. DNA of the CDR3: TGTGCCACCAGTGATTTGTGGGCTGGCTACACCTTC.